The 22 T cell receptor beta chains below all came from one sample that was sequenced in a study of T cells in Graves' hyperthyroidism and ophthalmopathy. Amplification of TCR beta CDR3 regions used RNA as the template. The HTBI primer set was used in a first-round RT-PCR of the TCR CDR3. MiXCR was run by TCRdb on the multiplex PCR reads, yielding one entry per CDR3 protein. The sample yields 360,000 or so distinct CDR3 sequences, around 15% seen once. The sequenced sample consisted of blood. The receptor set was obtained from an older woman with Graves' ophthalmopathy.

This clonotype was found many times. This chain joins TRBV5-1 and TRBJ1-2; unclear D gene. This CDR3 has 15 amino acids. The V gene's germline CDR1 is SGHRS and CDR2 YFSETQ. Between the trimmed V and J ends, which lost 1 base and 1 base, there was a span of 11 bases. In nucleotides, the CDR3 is TGCGCCAGCAGCTTGCGGGCAGGAGGTAACTATGGCTACACCTTC. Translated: CASSLRAGGNYGYTF.

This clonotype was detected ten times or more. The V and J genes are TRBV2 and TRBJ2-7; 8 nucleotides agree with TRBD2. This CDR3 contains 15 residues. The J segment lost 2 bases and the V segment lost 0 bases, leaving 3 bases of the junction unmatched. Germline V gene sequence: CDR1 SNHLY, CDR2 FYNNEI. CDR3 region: CASSEALAAAYEQYF. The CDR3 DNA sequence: TGTGCCAGCAGTGAAGCACTAGCGGCGGCCTACGAGCAGTACTTC.

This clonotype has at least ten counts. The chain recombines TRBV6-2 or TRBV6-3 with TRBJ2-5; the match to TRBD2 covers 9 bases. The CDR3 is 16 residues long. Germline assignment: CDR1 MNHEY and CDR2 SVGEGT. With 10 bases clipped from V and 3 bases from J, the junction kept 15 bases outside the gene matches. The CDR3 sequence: CATQCMGLACEETQYF. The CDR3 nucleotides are TGTGCCACCCAATGTATGGGACTAGCATGCGAAGAGACCCAGTACTTC.

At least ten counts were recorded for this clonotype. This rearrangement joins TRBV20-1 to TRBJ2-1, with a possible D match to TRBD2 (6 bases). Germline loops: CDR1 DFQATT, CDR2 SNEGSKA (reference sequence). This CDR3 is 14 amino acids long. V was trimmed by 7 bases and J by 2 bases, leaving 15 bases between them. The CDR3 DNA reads TGCAGTGTCCTTCTAGCGCGTACCTACAATGAGCAGTTCTTC. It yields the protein CSVLLARTYNEQFF.

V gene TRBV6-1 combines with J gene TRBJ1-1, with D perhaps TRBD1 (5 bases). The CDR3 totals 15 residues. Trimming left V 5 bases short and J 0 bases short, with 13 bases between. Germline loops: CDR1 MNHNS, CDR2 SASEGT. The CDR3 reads CASSRRVGMNTEAFF. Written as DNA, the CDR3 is TGTGCCAGCAGTCGCAGGGTGGGGATGAACACTGAAGCTTTCTTT.

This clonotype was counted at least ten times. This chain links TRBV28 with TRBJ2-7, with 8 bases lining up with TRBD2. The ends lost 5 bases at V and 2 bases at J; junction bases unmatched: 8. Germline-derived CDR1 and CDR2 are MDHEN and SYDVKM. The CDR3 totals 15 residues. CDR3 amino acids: CASSRAGDKAYEQYF. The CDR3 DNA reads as TGTGCCAGCAGTCGAGCGGGGGATAAGGCCTACGAGCAGTACTTC.

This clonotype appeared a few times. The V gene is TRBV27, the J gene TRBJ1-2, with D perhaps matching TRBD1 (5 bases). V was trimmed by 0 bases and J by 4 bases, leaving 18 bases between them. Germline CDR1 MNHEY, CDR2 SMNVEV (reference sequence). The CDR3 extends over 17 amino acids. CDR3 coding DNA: TGTGCCAGCAGTTTATCGATGGAGGGGCAGGCGGGCTATGGCTACACCTTC. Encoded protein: CASSLSMEGQAGYGYTF.

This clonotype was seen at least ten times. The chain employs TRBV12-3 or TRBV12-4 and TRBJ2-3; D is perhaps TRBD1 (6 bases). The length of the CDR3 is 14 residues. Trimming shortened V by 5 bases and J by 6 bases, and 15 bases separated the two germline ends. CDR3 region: CASSRAFRGDTQYF. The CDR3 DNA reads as TGTGCCAGCAGTCGTGCATTCAGGGGCGATACGCAGTATTTT.

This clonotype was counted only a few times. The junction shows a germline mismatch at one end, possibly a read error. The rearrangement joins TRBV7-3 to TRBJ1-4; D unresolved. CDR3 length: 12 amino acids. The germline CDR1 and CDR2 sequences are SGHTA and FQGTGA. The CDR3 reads CANSRDTEKLFF. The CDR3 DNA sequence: TGTGCCAACAGCCGCGACACTGAAAAACTGTTTTTT.

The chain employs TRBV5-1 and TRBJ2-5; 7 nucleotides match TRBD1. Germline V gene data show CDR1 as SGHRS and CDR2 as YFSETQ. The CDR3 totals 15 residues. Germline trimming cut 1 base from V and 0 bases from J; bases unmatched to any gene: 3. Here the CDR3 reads CASSLYDRDQETQYF. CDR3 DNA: TGCGCCAGCAGCTTGTATGACAGGGACCAAGAGACCCAGTACTTC.

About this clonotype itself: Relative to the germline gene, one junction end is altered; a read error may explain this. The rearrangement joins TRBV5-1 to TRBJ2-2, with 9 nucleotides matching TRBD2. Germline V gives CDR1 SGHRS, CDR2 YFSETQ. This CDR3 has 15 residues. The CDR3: CASSALAGETGELFF. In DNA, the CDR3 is TGCGCCAGCAGCGCCTTAGCGGGAGAAACCGGGGAGCTGTTCTTT.

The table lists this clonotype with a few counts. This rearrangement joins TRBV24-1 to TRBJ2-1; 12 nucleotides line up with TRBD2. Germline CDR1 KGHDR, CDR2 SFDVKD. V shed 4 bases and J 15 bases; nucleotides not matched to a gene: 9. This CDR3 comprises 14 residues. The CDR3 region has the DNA TGTGCCACCAGTGACCCGAGGACTAGCGGGATCGCGTTCTTC. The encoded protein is CATSDPRTSGIAFF.

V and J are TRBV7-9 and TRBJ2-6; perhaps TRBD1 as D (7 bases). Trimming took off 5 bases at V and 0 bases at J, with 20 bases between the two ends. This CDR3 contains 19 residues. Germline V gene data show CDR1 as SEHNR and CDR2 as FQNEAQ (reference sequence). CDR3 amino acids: CASSPFGQEGTSGANVLTF. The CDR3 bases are TGTGCCAGCAGCCCATTCGGACAGGAGGGGACCTCTGGGGCCAACGTCCTGACTTTC.

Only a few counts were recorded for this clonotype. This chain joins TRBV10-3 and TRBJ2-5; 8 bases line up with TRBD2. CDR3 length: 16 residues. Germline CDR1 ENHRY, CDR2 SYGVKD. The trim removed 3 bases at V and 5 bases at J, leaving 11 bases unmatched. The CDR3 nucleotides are TGTGCCATCAGTGAAGGGCAGCGGGAGCGGAGGGAGACCCAGTACTTC. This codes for CAISEGQRERRETQYF.

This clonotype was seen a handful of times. In DNA, the CDR3 is TGTGCCAGCAGCCGCATGCCACCAAGCACAGATACGCAGTATTTT. It specifies CASSRMPPSTDTQYF. The V and J genes are TRBV7-9 and TRBJ2-3; D gene uncertain. The CDR3 extends over 15 amino acids. The V gene's germline CDR1 is SEHNR and CDR2 FQNEAQ (reference sequence). Trimming took off 5 bases at V and 0 bases at J, with 12 bases between the two ends.

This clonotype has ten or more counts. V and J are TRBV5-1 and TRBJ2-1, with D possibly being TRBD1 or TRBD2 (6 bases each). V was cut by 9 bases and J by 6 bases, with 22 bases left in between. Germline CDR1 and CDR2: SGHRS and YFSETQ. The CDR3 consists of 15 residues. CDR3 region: CATKLSGGAGNEQFF. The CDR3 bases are TGCGCCACCAAGCTATCCGGGGGCGCTGGCAATGAGCAGTTCTTC.

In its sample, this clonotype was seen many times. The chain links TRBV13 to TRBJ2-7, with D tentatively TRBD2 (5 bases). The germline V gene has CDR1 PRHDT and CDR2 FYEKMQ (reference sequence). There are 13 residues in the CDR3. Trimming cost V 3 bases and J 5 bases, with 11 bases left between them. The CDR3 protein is CASSLDFDHEQYF. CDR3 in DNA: TGTGCCAGCAGCTTGGACTTTGACCACGAGCAGTACTTC.

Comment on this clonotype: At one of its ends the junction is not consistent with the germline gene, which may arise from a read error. The CDR3 bases are TGTGCCAGCAGACAGCTTAATGAAAAACTATTTTTT. Translation gives CASRQLNEKLFF. The rearrangement links TRBV2 to TRBJ1-4; D gene unclear. Germline assignment: CDR1 SNHLY and CDR2 FYNNEI. The CDR3 totals 12 residues.

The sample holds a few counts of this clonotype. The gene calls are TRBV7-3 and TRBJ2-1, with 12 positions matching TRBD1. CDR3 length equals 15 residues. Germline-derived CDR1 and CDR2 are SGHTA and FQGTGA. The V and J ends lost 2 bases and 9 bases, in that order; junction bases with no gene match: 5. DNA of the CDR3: TGTGCCAGCAGCTTATCCGGGACAGGGGGCGGTGAGCAGTTCTTC. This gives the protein CASSLSGTGGGEQFF.

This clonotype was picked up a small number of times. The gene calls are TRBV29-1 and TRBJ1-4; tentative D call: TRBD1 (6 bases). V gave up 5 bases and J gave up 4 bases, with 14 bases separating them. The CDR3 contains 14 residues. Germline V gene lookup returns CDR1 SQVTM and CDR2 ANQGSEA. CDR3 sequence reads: CSVQRGGYNEKLFF. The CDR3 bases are TGCAGCGTTCAACGTGGGGGCTATAATGAAAAACTGTTTTTT.

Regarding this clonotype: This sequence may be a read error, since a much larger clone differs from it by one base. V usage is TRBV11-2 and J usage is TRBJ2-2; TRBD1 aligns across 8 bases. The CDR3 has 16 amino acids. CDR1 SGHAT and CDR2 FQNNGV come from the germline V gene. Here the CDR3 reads CASGLWAARGPGELFF. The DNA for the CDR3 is TGTGCCAGCGGCTTATGGGCGGCCAGGGGGCCCGGGGAGCTGTTTTTT.

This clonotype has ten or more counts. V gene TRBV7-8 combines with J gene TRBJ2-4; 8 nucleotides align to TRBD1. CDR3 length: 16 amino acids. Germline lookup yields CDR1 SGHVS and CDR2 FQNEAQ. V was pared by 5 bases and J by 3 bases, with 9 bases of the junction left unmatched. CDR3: CASSPTGEFVKNIQYF. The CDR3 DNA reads TGTGCCAGCAGCCCGACAGGGGAATTTGTCAAAAACATTCAGTACTTC.